The rows below give T cell receptor beta chains drawn from one sample of a study of T cell repertoires in cytomegalovirus infection. In TCRdb, the reads were re-called with MiXCR into one record per CDR3 protein. The table records around 130,000 distinct CDR3 sequences, more than 7% of them present only once. The sequenced sample consisted of PBMCs. The source is a human donor in good health (CMV status not recorded). Some clones in this sample may be carry-over from other donors' samples. CDR3s include the opening cysteine and the closing phenylalanine or tryptophan. The order of the fields is CDR3 protein, CDR3 DNA, V gene, J gene, D gene, clone size. The D gene is left open where the match is weak. Rows may omit the clone size; those that give it use once, few, many or a size class.

CDR3aa: CASSPIRPGPRMNTEAFF
CDR3nt: TGTGCCAGCAGCCCGATACGACCGGGACCGAGGATGAACACTGAAGCTTTCTTT
v_gene: TRBV7-2
j_gene: TRBJ1-1
d_gene: NA
abundance: many

CDR3aa: CASSQDFVRSGDTEAFF
CDR3nt: TGTGCCAGCAGCCAAGACTTCGTCAGGTCTGGGGACACTGAAGCTTTCTTT
v_gene: TRBV14
j_gene: TRBJ1-1
d_gene: NA
abundance: many

CDR3aa: CASSGDNEQFF
CDR3nt: TGTGCCAGCAGTGGGGACAATGAGCAGTTCTTC
v_gene: TRBV2
j_gene: TRBJ2-1
d_gene: NA
abundance: many

CDR3aa: CSVEFGGVVYEQFF
CDR3nt: TGCAGCGTTGAGTTCGGGGGGGTAGTGTATGAGCAGTTCTTC
v_gene: TRBV29-1
j_gene: TRBJ2-1
d_gene: TRBD2
abundance: few

CDR3aa: CASREGYEQYF
CDR3nt: TGTGCCAGCAGGGAAGGCTACGAGCAGTACTTC
v_gene: TRBV7-9
j_gene: TRBJ2-7
d_gene: NA
abundance: many

CDR3aa: CASSLRSLAGGSYNEQFF
CDR3nt: TGTGCCAGCAGCTTAAGGAGTTTAGCGGGTGGCTCCTACAATGAGCAGTTCTTC
v_gene: TRBV11-1
j_gene: TRBJ2-1
d_gene: TRBD2
abundance: many

CDR3aa: CASSRGQASLDTQYF
CDR3nt: TGTGCCAGCAGCCGTGGACAGGCCTCTTTGGATACGCAGTATTTT
v_gene: TRBV11-1
j_gene: TRBJ2-3
d_gene: TRBD1
abundance: many

CDR3aa: CATSPERRFNTEAFF
CDR3nt: TGTGCCACCAGCCCCGAGAGGAGGTTTAACACTGAAGCTTTCTTT
v_gene: TRBV15
j_gene: TRBJ1-1
d_gene: NA
abundance: few

CDR3aa: CSAEDQVNTEAFF
CDR3nt: TGCAGTGCGGAAGACCAGGTGAACACTGAAGCTTTCTTT
v_gene: TRBV20-1
j_gene: TRBJ1-1
d_gene: NA
abundance: many

CDR3aa: CASSLQGANPEAFF
CDR3nt: TGTGCCAGCAGCCTACAGGGGGCGAACCCTGAAGCTTTCTTT
v_gene: TRBV3-1
j_gene: TRBJ1-1
d_gene: TRBD1
abundance: few

CDR3aa: CASSISLLGSNEQFF
CDR3nt: TGTGCCAGCAGCATTTCGTTACTTGGTTCCAATGAGCAGTTCTTC
v_gene: TRBV7-2
j_gene: TRBJ2-1
d_gene: NA
abundance: many

CDR3aa: CASSDVGGWYTQYF
CDR3nt: TGTGCCAGCAGTGACGTAGGGGGATGGTATACGCAGTATTTT
v_gene: TRBV2
j_gene: TRBJ2-3
d_gene: NA
abundance: many

CDR3aa: CASSLGMSGSNQPQHF
CDR3nt: TGTGCCAGCAGCTTAGGAATGTCGGGAAGCAATCAGCCCCAGCATTTT
v_gene: TRBV7-9
j_gene: TRBJ1-5
d_gene: NA
abundance: NA

CDR3aa: CASSLVGNTIYF
CDR3nt: TGTGCCAGCAGCTTAGTAGGAAACACCATATATTTT
v_gene: TRBV7-2
j_gene: TRBJ1-3
d_gene: NA
abundance: many

CDR3aa: CASSLQSNTEAFF
CDR3nt: TGTGCCAGCAGCTTGCAGTCCAACACTGAAGCTTTCTTT
v_gene: TRBV5-4
j_gene: TRBJ1-1
d_gene: NA
abundance: many

CDR3aa: CSATGGAGSTEAFF
CDR3nt: TGCAGCGCCACAGGGGGCGCGGGGAGCACTGAAGCTTTCTTT
v_gene: TRBV29-1
j_gene: TRBJ1-1
d_gene: TRBD1
abundance: NA

CDR3aa: CASSERVHGYTF
CDR3nt: TGTGCCAGCAGTGAACGGGTCCATGGCTACACCTTC
v_gene: TRBV2
j_gene: TRBJ1-2
d_gene: NA
abundance: many

CDR3aa: CASSLLTGDNEQFF
CDR3nt: TGTGCCAGCAGTTTATTGACTGGCGACAATGAGCAGTTCTTC
v_gene: TRBV12-3/TRBV12-4
j_gene: TRBJ2-1
d_gene: NA
abundance: many

CDR3aa: CATSRTPGDRSYNEQFF
CDR3nt: TGTGCCACCAGCAGGACGCCGGGGGATCGCTCCTACAATGAGCAGTTCTTC
v_gene: TRBV15
j_gene: TRBJ2-1
d_gene: NA
abundance: many

CDR3aa: CASSDGFSTNEKLFF
CDR3nt: TGTGCCAGCAGTGACGGATTTAGCACTAATGAAAAACTGTTTTTT
v_gene: TRBV7-2
j_gene: TRBJ1-4
d_gene: NA
abundance: many

CDR3aa: CASSSPMGGTDTQYF
CDR3nt: TGTGCCAGCAGTTCCCCTATGGGGGGAACAGATACGCAGTATTTT
v_gene: TRBV28
j_gene: TRBJ2-3
d_gene: NA
abundance: many

CDR3aa: CATSREGRETQYF
CDR3nt: TGTGCCACCAGCAGAGAGGGGAGAGAGACCCAGTACTTC
v_gene: TRBV15
j_gene: TRBJ2-5
d_gene: NA
abundance: many

CDR3aa: CASSLAGGREQFF
CDR3nt: TGTGCCAGCAGCTTGGCAGGGGGCCGCGAGCAGTTCTTC
v_gene: TRBV5-6
j_gene: TRBJ2-1
d_gene: TRBD1
abundance: many

CDR3aa: CSVHGGSEKLFF
CDR3nt: TGCAGCGTGCATGGGGGCTCTGAAAAACTGTTTTTT
v_gene: TRBV29-1
j_gene: TRBJ1-4
d_gene: NA
abundance: many

CDR3aa: CASSFREDTQYF
CDR3nt: TGTGCCAGCAGCTTCAGGGAGGATACGCAGTATTTT
v_gene: TRBV5-5
j_gene: TRBJ2-3
d_gene: NA
abundance: few

CDR3aa: CSALTDSYEQYF
CDR3nt: TGCAGCGCCCTGACGGACTCCTACGAGCAGTACTTC
v_gene: TRBV29-1
j_gene: TRBJ2-7
d_gene: NA
abundance: NA

CDR3aa: CASSPAQGNQPQHF
CDR3nt: TGTGCCAGCAGTCCAGCACAGGGGAATCAGCCCCAGCATTTT
v_gene: TRBV12-3/TRBV12-4
j_gene: TRBJ1-5
d_gene: TRBD1
abundance: many

CDR3aa: CASSSEAGLGSPLHF
CDR3nt: TGTGCCAGCAGTTCGGAAGCGGGGCTTGGTTCACCCCTCCACTTT
v_gene: TRBV12-3/TRBV12-4
j_gene: TRBJ1-6
d_gene: NA
abundance: NA

CDR3aa: CASSLGQRTGELFF
CDR3nt: TGTGCCAGCAGCTTGGGACAACGCACCGGGGAGCTGTTTTTT
v_gene: TRBV7-2
j_gene: TRBJ2-2
d_gene: NA
abundance: many

CDR3aa: CASSHLMQGSRNQPQHF
CDR3nt: TGTGCCAGCAGTCACCTCATGCAGGGTAGCCGCAATCAGCCCCAGCATTTT
v_gene: TRBV28
j_gene: TRBJ1-5
d_gene: NA
abundance: many

CDR3aa: CASSYFSGAGAYEQYF
CDR3nt: TGTGCCAGCAGTTATTTTAGTGGGGCAGGTGCCTACGAGCAGTACTTC
v_gene: TRBV6-5
j_gene: TRBJ2-7
d_gene: NA
abundance: many

CDR3aa: CASSSTQETQYF
CDR3nt: TGTGCCAGCAGTTCAACCCAAGAGACCCAGTACTTC
v_gene: TRBV12-3/TRBV12-4
j_gene: TRBJ2-5
d_gene: NA
abundance: NA

CDR3aa: CASSQDPVNPYGYTF
CDR3nt: TGCGCCAGCAGCCAAGATCCGGTGAACCCCTATGGCTACACCTTC
v_gene: TRBV4-1
j_gene: TRBJ1-2
d_gene: NA
abundance: many

CDR3aa: CSARSTGGRDEQFF
CDR3nt: TGCAGTGCTAGATCGACGGGGGGGCGTGATGAGCAGTTCTTC
v_gene: TRBV20-1
j_gene: TRBJ2-1
d_gene: TRBD2
abundance: few

CDR3aa: CSASDRASGNTIYF
CDR3nt: TGCAGTGCTTCGGACAGGGCCTCTGGAAACACCATATATTTT
v_gene: TRBV20-1
j_gene: TRBJ1-3
d_gene: TRBD1
abundance: NA

CDR3aa: CASSYPRQTGELFF
CDR3nt: TGTGCCAGCAGTTACCCCAGACAGACCGGGGAGCTGTTTTTT
v_gene: TRBV6-2/TRBV6-3
j_gene: TRBJ2-2
d_gene: NA
abundance: many

CDR3aa: CASSLTGTTYEQYF
CDR3nt: TGCGCCAGCAGCTTGACCGGGACAACCTACGAGCAGTACTTC
v_gene: TRBV5-1
j_gene: TRBJ2-7
d_gene: NA
abundance: few

CDR3aa: CSVARRGGSEAFF
CDR3nt: TGCAGCGTTGCAAGGCGAGGGGGCTCTGAAGCTTTCTTT
v_gene: TRBV29-1
j_gene: TRBJ1-1
d_gene: TRBD1
abundance: many

CDR3aa: CASSPRTEMNTEAFF
CDR3nt: TGTGCCAGCAGCCCACGGACAGAGATGAACACTGAAGCTTTCTTT
v_gene: TRBV7-2
j_gene: TRBJ1-1
d_gene: NA
abundance: NA

CDR3aa: CASSSSVQGNEQYF
CDR3nt: TGTGCCAGCAGCTCCTCGGTGCAGGGAAACGAGCAGTACTTC
v_gene: TRBV5-4
j_gene: TRBJ2-7
d_gene: NA
abundance: few

CDR3aa: CASSPTPTAYNEQFF
CDR3nt: TGTGCCAGCAGCCCGACTCCTACGGCGTACAATGAGCAGTTCTTC
v_gene: TRBV25-1
j_gene: TRBJ2-1
d_gene: NA
abundance: many

CDR3aa: CASSTPTGSPLHF
CDR3nt: TGTGCCAGTAGTACCCCCACAGGATCACCCCTCCACTTT
v_gene: TRBV19
j_gene: TRBJ1-6
d_gene: NA
abundance: many

CDR3aa: CASRDGQGLNTEAFF
CDR3nt: TGTGCCAGCAGGGACGGACAGGGTTTGAACACTGAAGCTTTCTTT
v_gene: TRBV12-3/TRBV12-4
j_gene: TRBJ1-1
d_gene: TRBD1
abundance: many

CDR3aa: CASSLDFNSEKAFF
CDR3nt: TGTGCCAGCAGTTTGGACTTTAACAGCGAAAAAGCTTTCTTT
v_gene: TRBV28
j_gene: TRBJ1-1
d_gene: NA
abundance: NA

CDR3aa: CASSATRDQVF
CDR3nt: TGTGCCAGCAGTGCGACCCGGGACCAAGTCTTC
v_gene: TRBV25-1
j_gene: TRBJ2-4
d_gene: NA
abundance: NA

CDR3aa: CASSLEPASGYEQYF
CDR3nt: TGTGCCAGCAGCTTAGAGCCGGCTAGCGGCTACGAGCAGTACTTC
v_gene: TRBV7-2
j_gene: TRBJ2-7
d_gene: TRBD2
abundance: many

CDR3aa: CASSIADYNEQFF
CDR3nt: TGTGCCAGTAGTATAGCGGACTACAATGAGCAGTTCTTC
v_gene: TRBV19
j_gene: TRBJ2-1
d_gene: NA
abundance: many

CDR3aa: CSARVTGGTEAFF
CDR3nt: TGCAGTGCTAGAGTCACGGGTGGCACTGAAGCTTTCTTT
v_gene: TRBV20-1
j_gene: TRBJ1-1
d_gene: NA
abundance: many